The entry below describes one T cell receptor (beta chain). Its antigen is unknown. This specimen comes from a study of beta chain features in type 1 diabetes. Overall study findings and caveats: Researchers reported that naive, central memory and Treg TCRB repertoires appeared more similar in patients than in healthy donors.

TCRB transcripts that were expressed got sequenced, as all of the isolated RNA had been reverse transcribed. Generated by immunoSEQ multiplex PCR, the TCRdb table keeps only in-frame clones and is missing some. The sample yields around 330,000 clones, around 10% seen once. V lost 4 bases to trimming and J lost 6 bases, with 15 bases between them. The CDR3 extends over 14 amino acids. The germline V gene encodes CDR1 SGHKS and CDR2 YYEKEE (reference sequence). The sequenced material came from naive CD4+ T cells from blood. The J gene is TRBJ2-3, the V gene TRBV5-5, with TRBD2 as a possible D gene (5 bases). The sequence came from a woman younger than 45 in good health. The CDR3 protein is CASSQKGVIDTQYF. In DNA, the CDR3 is TGTGCCAGCAGCCAAAAGGGAGTGATCGATACGCAGTATTTT.